A single T cell receptor beta chain is shown here with its context. The time point: pretreatment peripheral blood. There were between 1 and 8 samples from each patient, taken pretreatment and on-treatment. The germline V gene encodes CDR1 SGHAT and CDR2 FQNNGV. This CDR3 contains 16 residues. Unmatched junction bases numbered 7, after V lost 5 bases and J lost 0 bases. This sample is part of a study of PD-L1 blockade in urothelial cancer. Whole-study context: Patients took up atezolizumab at some point between 2012 and 2014 at 1,200 mg intravenously every 3 weeks. At 6 weeks and at 3 weeks (second dose) after treatment start, blood was analyzed. T cells numbered a median of 141,255 in the blood samples.

Assay used: immunoSEQ multiplex PCR; TCRdb lists only in-frame clones, some missing. The repertoire has approximately 56,000 clones, approximately 83% of them found once; the top ten carry more than 15%. This chain uses TRBV11-2 with TRBJ2-4; 7 bases line up with TRBD2. The sample in question was PBMCs, obtained around atezolizumab (anti-PD-L1) treatment. The receptor comes from a man in his 70s with urothelial cancer. As DNA, the CDR3 is TGTGCCAGCAGCCTACGGGAGGCTTTAGCCAAAAACATTCAGTACTTC. Encoded protein: CASSLREALAKNIQYF.